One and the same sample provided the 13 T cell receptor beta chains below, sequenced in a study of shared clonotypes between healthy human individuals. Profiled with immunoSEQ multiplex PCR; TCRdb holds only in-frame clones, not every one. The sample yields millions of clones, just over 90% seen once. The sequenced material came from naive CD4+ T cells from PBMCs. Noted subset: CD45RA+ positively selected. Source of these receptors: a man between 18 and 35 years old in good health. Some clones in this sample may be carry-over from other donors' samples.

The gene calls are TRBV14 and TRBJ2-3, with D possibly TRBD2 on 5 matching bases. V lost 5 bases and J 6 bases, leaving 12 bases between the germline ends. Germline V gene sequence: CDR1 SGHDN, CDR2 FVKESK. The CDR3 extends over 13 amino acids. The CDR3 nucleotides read TGTGCCAGCAGCAGGCTAGCACCCGATACGCAGTATTTT. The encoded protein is CASSRLAPDTQYF.

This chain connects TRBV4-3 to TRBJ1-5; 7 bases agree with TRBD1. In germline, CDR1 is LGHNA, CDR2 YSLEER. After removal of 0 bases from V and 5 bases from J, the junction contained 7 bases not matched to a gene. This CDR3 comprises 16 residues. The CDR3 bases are TGCGCCAGCAGCCAAGATCTCGGACAGGACTATCAGCCCCAGCATTTT. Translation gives CASSQDLGQDYQPQHF.

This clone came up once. Here the CDR3 DNA reads TGCGCCAGCAGCTTGGCCACAAGTCCGCTCGAGCAGTACTTC. It specifies CASSLATSPLEQYF. This sequence joins TRBV5-1 and TRBJ2-7; D is undetermined. The CDR3 runs to 14 residues. Trimming cost V 0 bases and J 6 bases, with 13 bases left between them. The germline CDR1 and CDR2 sequences are SGHRS and YFSETQ.

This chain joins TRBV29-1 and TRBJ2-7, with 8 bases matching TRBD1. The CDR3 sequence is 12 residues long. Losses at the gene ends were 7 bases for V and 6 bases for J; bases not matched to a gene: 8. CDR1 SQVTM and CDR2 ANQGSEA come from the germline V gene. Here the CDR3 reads CSGGQDKGEQYF. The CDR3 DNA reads TGCAGCGGGGGACAGGATAAGGGCGAGCAGTACTTC.

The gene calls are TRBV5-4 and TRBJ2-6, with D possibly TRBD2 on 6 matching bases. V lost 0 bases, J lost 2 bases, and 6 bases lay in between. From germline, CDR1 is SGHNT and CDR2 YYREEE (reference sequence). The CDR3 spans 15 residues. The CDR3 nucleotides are TGTGCCAGCAGCTTGGGACTAGCTGGGGCCAACGTCCTGACTTTC. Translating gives CASSLGLAGANVLTF.

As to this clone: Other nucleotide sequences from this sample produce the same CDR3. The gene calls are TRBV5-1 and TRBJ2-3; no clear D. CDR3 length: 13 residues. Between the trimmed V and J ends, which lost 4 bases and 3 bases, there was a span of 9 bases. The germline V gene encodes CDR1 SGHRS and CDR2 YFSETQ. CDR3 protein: CASSPSGTDTQYF. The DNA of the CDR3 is TGCGCCAGCAGCCCAAGTGGTACAGATACGCAGTATTTT.

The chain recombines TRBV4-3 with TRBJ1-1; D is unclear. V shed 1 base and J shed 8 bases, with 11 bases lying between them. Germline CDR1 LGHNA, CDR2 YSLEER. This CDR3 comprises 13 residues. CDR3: CASSQGLELEAFF. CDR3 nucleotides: TGCGCCAGCAGCCAAGGCCTGGAATTAGAAGCTTTCTTT.

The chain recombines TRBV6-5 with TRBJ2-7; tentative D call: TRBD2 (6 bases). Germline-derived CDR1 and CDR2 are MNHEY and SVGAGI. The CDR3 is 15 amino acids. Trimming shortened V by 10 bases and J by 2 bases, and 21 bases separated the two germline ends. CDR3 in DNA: TGTGCCACAACCTTGGGGGGAATGAAACCCTACGAGCAGTACTTC. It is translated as CATTLGGMKPYEQYF.

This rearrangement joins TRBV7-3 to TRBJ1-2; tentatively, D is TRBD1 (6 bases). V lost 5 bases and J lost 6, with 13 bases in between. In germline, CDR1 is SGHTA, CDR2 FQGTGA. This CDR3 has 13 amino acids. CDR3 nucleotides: TGTGCCAGCAGCCGAAACGACAGGAATGGCTACACCTTC. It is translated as CASSRNDRNGYTF. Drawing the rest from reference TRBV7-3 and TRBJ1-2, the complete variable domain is GAGVSQTPSNKVTEKGKYVELRCDPISGHTALYWYRQSLGQGPEFLIYFQGTGAADDSGLPNDRFFAVRPEGSVSTLKIQRTERGDSAVYLCASSRNDRNGYTFGSGTRLTVV.

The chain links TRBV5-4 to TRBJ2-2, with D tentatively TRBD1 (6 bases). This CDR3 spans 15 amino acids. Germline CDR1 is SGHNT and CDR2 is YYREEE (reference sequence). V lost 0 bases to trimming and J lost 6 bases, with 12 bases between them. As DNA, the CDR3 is TGTGCCAGCAGCTTGGGGCGGGCAGGGGCCGGGGAGCTGTTTTTT. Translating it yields CASSLGRAGAGELFF.

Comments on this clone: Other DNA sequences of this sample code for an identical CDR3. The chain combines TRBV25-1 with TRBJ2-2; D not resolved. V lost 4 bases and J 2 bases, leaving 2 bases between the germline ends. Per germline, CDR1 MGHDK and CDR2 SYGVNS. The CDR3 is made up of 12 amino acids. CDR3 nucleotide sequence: TGTGCCAGCAGTGGAAACACCGGGGAGCTGTTTTTT. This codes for CASSGNTGELFF.

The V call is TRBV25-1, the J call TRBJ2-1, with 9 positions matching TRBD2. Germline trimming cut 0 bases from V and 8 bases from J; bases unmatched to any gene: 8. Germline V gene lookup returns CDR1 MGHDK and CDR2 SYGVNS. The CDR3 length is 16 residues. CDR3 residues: CASSEYGGRALDEQFF. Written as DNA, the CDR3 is TGTGCCAGCAGTGAATATGGCGGGAGGGCCCTCGATGAGCAGTTCTTC.

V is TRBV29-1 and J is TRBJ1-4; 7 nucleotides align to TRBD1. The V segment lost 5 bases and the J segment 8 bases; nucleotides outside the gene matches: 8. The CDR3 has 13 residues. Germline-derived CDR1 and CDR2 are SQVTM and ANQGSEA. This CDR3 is CSVNDRVGEKLFF. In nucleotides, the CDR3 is TGCAGCGTTAACGACAGGGTGGGCGAAAAACTGTTTTTT.